This paragraph covers one T cell receptor (beta chain) sequence. Antigen specificity is unknown. Donors were Caucasian adults residing in Nashville, Tennessee, USA. This record belongs to a study of shared clonotypes between healthy human individuals. Study-level results: Clonotypes shared by all four donors outscored non-shared clonotypes in generation probability.

Sequencing was performed with immunoSEQ multiplex PCR; in TCRdb, only in-frame clones are kept and a portion is missing. The sample has 1,400,000 or so clones, approximately 98.5% seen once. The TCR sequence derives from a man between 25 and 39 years old in good health. Sequenced sample: naive CD4+ T cells sorted from blood. Subset described: CD45RA+ positively selected.

CDR3 coding DNA: TGTGCCGGCGATAAGGGTGAGCAGTTCTTC. It yields the protein CAGDKGEQFF. The rearrangement joins TRBV2 to TRBJ2-1, with D unresolved. Between the trimmed V and J ends, which lost 11 bases and 9 bases, there was a span of 11 bases. The length of the CDR3 is 10 residues. Germline loops: CDR1 SNHLY, CDR2 FYNNEI.